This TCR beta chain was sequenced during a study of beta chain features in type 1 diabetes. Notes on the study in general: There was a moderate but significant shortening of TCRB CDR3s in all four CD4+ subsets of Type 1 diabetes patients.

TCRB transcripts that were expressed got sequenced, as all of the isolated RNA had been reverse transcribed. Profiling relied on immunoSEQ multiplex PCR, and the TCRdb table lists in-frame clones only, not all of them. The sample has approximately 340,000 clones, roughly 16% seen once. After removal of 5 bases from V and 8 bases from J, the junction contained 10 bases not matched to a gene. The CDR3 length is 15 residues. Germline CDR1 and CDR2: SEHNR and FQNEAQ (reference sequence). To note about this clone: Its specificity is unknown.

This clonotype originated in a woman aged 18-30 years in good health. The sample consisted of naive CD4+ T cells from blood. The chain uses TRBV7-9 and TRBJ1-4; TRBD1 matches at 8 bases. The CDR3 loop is CASSLVGTGGEKLFF. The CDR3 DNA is TGTGCCAGCAGCCTCGTCGGGACAGGCGGCGAAAAACTGTTTTTT.